Described below is a single T cell receptor beta chain sequence and its context. Its antigen is unidentified. These data belong to a study of cytomegalovirus exposure and HLA in healthy donors. Study-wide results and caveats: Prior analysis indicated that the majority of TCR beta V segments exhibited productivity approximately 87% or approximately 30% of the time. An analysis that came later showed most CMV-associated TCR beta chains appearing HLA-restricted.

The study ran its PCR with 60 Vbeta and 13 Jbeta primers. The protocol was immunoSEQ multiplex PCR, while the TCRdb copy is restricted to in-frame clones and leaves out a portion. This table has about 230,000 clones, roughly 90% appearing once. At collection, donors were nominally healthy, but unrecorded immune exposures were probable. Sequencing was performed on PBMCs. The TCR originated in a woman younger than 35 in good health and CMV-seronegative.

As DNA, the CDR3 is TGTGCCAGCGGATCTCTAGCGGGGGTAGACACCGGGGAGCTGTTTTTT. Encoded protein: CASGSLAGVDTGELFF. The chain links TRBV4-2 to TRBJ2-2, with 10 bases fitting TRBD2. Germline V gives CDR1 LGHNA, CDR2 YNFKEQ. This CDR3 region has 16 residues. J was trimmed by 3 bases and V by 8 bases; bases with no gene match: 9.